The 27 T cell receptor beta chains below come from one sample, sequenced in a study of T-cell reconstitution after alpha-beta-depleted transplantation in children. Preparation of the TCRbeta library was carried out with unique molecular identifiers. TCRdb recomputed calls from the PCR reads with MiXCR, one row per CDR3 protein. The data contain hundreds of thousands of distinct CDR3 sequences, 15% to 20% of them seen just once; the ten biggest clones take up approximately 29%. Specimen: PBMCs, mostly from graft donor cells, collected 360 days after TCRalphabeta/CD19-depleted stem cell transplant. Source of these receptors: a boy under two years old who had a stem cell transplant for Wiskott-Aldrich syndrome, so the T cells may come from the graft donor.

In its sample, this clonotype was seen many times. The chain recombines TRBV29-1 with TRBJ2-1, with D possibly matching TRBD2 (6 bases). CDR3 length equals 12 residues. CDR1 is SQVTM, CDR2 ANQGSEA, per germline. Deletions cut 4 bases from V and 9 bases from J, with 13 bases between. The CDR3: CSVVWGVGEQFF. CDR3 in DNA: TGCAGCGTTGTCTGGGGGGTTGGTGAGCAGTTCTTC.

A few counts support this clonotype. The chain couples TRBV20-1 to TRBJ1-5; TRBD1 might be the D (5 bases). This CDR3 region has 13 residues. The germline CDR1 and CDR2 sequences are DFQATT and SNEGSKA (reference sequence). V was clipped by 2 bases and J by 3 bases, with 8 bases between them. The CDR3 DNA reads TGCAGTGCTAGAAGGGACCCCAATCAGCCCCAGCATTTT. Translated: CSARRDPNQPQHF.

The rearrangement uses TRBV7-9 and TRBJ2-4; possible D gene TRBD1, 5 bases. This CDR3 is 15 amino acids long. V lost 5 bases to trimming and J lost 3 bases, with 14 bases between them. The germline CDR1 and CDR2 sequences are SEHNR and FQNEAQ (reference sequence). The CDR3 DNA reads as TGTGCCAGCAGCCTTATGGGGCCCCTCAAAAACATTCAGTACTTC. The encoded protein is CASSLMGPLKNIQYF.

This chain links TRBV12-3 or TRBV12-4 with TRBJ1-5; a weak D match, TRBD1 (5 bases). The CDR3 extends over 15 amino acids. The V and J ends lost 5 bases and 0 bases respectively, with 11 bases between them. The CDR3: CASSQGFHSNQPQHF. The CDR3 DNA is TGTGCCAGCAGTCAGGGCTTCCATAGCAATCAGCCCCAGCATTTT.

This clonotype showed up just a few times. The CDR3 loop is CASSTIGPGELFF. As DNA, the CDR3 is TGTGCCAGCAGCACAATCGGCCCCGGGGAGCTGTTTTTT. The chain has TRBV7-9 and TRBJ2-2, with D unresolved. Trimming took off 5 bases at V and 6 bases at J, with 10 bases between the two ends. Germline CDR1 and CDR2: SEHNR and FQNEAQ (reference sequence). This CDR3 contains 13 residues.

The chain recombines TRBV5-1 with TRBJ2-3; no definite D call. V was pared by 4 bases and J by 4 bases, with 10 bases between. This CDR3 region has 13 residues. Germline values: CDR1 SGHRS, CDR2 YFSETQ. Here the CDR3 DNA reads TGCGCCAGCAGCCCCCATAGGGCAGATACGCAGTATTTT. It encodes CASSPHRADTQYF.

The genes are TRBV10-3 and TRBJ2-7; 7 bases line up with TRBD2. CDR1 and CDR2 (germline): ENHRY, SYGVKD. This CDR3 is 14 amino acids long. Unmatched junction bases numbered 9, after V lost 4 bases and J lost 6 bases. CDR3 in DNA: TGTGCCATCAGTGTTGCCCAGCGGGATGGCGAGCAGTACTTC. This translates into CAISVAQRDGEQYF.

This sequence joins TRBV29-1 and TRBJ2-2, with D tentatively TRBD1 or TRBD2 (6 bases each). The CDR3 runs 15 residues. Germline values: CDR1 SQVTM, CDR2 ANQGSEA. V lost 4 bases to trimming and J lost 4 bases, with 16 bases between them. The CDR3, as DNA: TGCAGCGTTGTAACAGGGAGGTTGGGCACCGGGGAGCTGTTTTTT. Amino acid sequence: CSVVTGRLGTGELFF.

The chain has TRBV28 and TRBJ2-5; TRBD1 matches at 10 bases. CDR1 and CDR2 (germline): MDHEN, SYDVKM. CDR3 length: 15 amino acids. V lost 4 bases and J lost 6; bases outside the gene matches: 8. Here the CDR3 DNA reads TGTGCCAGCAGTTCCTCCGGGACAGGGGCTCAGACCCAGTACTTC. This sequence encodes CASSSSGTGAQTQYF.

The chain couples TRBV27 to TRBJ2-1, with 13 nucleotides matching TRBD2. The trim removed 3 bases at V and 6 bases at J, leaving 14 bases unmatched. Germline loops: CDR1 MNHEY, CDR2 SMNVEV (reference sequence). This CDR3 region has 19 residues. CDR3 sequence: CASSLIGGWGTSGVNEQFF. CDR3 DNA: TGTGCCAGCAGTTTGATCGGGGGTTGGGGGACTAGCGGGGTCAATGAGCAGTTCTTC.

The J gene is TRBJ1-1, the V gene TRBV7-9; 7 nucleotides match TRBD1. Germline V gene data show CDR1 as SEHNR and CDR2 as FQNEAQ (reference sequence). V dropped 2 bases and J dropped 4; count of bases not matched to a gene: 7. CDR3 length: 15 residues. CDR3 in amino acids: CASSLPGGPTTEAFF. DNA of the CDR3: TGTGCCAGCAGCTTACCAGGGGGGCCCACCACTGAAGCTTTCTTT. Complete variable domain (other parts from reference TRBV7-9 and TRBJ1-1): DTGVSQNPRHKITKRGQNVTFRCDPISEHNRLYWYRQTLGQGPEFLTYFQNEAQLEKSRLLSDRFSAERPKGSFSTLEIQRTEQGDSAMYLCASSLPGGPTTEAFFGQGTRLTVV.

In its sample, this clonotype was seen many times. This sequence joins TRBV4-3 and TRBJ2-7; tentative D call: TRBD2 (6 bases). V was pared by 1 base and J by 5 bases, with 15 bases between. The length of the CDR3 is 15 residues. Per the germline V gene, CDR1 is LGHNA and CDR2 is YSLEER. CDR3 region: CASSQVSGGFHEQYF. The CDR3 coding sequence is TGCGCCAGCAGCCAAGTGAGTGGGGGGTTCCACGAGCAGTACTTC.

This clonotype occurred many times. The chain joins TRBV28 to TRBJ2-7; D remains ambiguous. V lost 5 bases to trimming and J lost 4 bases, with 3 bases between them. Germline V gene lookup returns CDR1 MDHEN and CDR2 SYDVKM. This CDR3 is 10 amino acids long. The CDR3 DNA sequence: TGTGCCAGCAGTCGATACGAGCAGTACTTC. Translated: CASSRYEQYF.

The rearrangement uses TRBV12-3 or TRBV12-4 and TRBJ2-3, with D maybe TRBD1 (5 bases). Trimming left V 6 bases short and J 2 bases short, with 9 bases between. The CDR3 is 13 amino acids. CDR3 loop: CASRRQLTDTQYF. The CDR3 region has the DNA TGTGCCAGCAGGCGACAGCTCACAGATACGCAGTATTTT.

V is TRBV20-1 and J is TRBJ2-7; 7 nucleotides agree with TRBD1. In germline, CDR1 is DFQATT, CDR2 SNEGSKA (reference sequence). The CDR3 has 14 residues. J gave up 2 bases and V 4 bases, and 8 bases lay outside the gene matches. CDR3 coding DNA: TGCAGTGCTATCCTGGACAGGTTCCCCTACGAGCAGTACTTC. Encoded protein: CSAILDRFPYEQYF.

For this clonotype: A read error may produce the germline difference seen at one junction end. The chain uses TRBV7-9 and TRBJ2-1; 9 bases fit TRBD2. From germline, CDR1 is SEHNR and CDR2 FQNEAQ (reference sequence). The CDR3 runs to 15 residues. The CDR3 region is CASSFLAGSYNDQFF. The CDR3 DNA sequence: TGTGCCAGCAGCTTTCTAGCGGGGTCCTACAATGATCAGTTCTTC.

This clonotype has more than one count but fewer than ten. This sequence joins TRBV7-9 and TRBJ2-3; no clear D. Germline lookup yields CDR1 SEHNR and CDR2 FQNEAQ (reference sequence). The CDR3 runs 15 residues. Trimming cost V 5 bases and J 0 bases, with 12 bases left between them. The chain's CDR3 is CASSLTRTSTDTQYF. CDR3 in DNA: TGTGCCAGCAGCCTGACAAGAACTAGCACAGATACGCAGTATTTT. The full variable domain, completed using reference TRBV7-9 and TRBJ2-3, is DTGVSQNPRHKITKRGQNVTFRCDPISEHNRLYWYRQTLGQGPEFLTYFQNEAQLEKSRLLSDRFSAERPKGSFSTLEIQRTEQGDSAMYLCASSLTRTSTDTQYFGPGTRLTVL.

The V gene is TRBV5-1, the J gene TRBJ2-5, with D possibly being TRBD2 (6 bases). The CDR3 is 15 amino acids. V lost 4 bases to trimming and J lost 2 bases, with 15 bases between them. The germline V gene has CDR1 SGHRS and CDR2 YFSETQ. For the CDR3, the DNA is TGCGCCAGCAGCAAAGAGGGACTCCCACAAGAGACCCAGTACTTC. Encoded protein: CASSKEGLPQETQYF.

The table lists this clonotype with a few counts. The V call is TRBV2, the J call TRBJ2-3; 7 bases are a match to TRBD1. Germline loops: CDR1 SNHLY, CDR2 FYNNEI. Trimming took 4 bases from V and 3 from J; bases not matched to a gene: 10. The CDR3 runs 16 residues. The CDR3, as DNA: TGTGCCAGCAGTGTTGCGCAGGGGGTACTGACAGATACGCAGTATTTT. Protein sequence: CASSVAQGVLTDTQYF.

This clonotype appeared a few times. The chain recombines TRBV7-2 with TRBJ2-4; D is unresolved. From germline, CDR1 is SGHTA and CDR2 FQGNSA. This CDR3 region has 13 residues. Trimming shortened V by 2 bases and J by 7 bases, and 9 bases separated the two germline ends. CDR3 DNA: TGTGCCAGCAGCTTAACACCTCTGAACATTCAGTACTTC. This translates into CASSLTPLNIQYF. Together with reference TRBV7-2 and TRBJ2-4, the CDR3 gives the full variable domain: GAGVSQSPSNKVTEKGKDVELRCDPISGHTALYWYRQSLGQGLEFLIYFQGNSAPDKSGLPSDRFSAERTGGSVSTLTIQRTQQEDSAVYLCASSLTPLNIQYFGAGTRLSVL.

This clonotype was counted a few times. The CDR3 DNA sequence: TGCGCCAGCAGCCATACTGACCGGGAAGATACGCAGTATTTT. It codes for CASSHTDREDTQYF. The genes are TRBV5-1 and TRBJ2-3; D may be TRBD2 (5 bases). V shed 4 bases and J shed 5 bases, with 14 bases lying between them. The CDR3 has 14 residues. CDR1 is SGHRS and CDR2 is YFSETQ in the germline V gene.

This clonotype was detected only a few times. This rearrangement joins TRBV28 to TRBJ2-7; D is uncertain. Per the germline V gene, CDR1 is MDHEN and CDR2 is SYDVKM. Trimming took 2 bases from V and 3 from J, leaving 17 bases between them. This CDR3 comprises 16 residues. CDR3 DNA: TGTGCCAGCAGTTTACCTCCCACTTTTACGTACTACGAGCAGTACTTC. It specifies CASSLPPTFTYYEQYF.

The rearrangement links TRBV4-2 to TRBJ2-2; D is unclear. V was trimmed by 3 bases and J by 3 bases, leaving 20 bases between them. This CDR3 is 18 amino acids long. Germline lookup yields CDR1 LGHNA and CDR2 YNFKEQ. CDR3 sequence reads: CASSHFRASSGDTGELFF. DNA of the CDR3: TGTGCCAGCAGCCACTTCCGGGCCTCCAGTGGGGACACCGGGGAGCTGTTTTTT.

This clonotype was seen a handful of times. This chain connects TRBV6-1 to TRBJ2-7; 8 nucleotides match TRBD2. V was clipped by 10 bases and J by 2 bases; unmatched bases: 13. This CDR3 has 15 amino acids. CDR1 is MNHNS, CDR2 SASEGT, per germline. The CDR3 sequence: CATQIDSGVTYEQYF. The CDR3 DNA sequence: TGTGCCACCCAGATTGATAGCGGGGTTACCTACGAGCAGTACTTC.

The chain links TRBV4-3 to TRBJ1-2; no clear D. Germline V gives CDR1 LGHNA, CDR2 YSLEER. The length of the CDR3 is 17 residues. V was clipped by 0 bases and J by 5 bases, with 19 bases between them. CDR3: CASSQEVYEDLGYGYTF. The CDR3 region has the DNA TGCGCCAGCAGCCAAGAGGTATACGAGGACCTGGGTTATGGCTACACCTTC.

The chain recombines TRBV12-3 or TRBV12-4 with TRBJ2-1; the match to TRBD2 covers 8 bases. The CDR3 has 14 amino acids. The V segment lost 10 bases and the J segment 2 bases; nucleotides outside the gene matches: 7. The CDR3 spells CANSLSGTYNEQFF. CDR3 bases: TGTGCCAACTCTCTTAGCGGGACCTACAATGAGCAGTTCTTC.

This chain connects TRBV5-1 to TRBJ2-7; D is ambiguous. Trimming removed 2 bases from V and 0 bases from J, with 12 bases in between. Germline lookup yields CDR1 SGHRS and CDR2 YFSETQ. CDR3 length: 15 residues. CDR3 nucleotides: TGCGCCAGCAGCTTTGAGGCAGCCCCCTCCTACGAGCAGTACTTC. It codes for CASSFEAAPSYEQYF.